The sequence of this T cell receptor (beta chain) was determined in a study of blood T cell repertoires in COVID-19. Per the authors' pipeline: How many nucleated cells were present was estimated from reference gene primer amplification. Some clones are missing from TCRdb's copy, which holds only in-frame ones; the method was immunoSEQ multiplex PCR. The V and J calls and the clone size are those of that table, but D and trimming were determined from the DNA. This table holds fewer than 120,000 clones, almost 80% found once. The TCR sequence derives from a woman of 80 years or more with active or convalescent COVID-19. Source material: peripheral blood.

The CDR3 spells CASSSILAYNEQFF. In nucleotides, the CDR3 is TGTGCCAGCAGTTCCATACTAGCGTACAATGAGCAGTTCTTC. The chain employs TRBV6-2 or TRBV6-3 and TRBJ2-1, with 7 bases that match TRBD2. The V gene's germline CDR1 is MNHEY and CDR2 SVGEGT. This CDR3 is built from 14 residues. The J segment lost 4 bases and the V segment lost 4 bases, leaving 4 bases of the junction unmatched.